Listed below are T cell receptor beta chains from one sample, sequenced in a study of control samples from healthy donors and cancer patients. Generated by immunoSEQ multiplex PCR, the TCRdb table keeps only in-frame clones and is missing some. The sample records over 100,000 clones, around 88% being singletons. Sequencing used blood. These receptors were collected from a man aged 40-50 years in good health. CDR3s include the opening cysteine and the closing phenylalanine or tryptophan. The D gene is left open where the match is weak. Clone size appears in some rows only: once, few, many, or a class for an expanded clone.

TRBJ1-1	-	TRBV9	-	TGTGCCAGCAGCGTTAGGGCAGGGGTGACCACTGAAGCTTTCTTT	CASSVRAGVTTEAFF
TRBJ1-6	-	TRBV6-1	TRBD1	TGTGCCAGCAGTGAGCGCCCCGGACAGGGTAATTCCTATAATTCACCCCTCCACTTT	CASSERPGQGNSYNSPLHF
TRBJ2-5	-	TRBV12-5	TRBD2	TGTGCTAGTGGTTTGGGACTAGCGGCACAAGAGACCCAGTACTTC	CASGLGLAAQETQYF
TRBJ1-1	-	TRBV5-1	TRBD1	TGCGCCAGCAGCTTGATGGGCAGGGGGAATGAAGCTTTCTTT	CASSLMGRGNEAFF
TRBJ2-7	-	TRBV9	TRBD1	TGTGCCAGCAGCCGGACAGGGAGGCCCCGGGGAGAATACGAGCAGTACTTC	CASSRTGRPRGEYEQYF
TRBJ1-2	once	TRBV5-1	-	TGCGCCAGCAGCTTGGATTTCTATGGCTACACCTTC	CASSLDFYGYTF
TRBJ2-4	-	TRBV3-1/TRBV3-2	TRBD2	TGTGCCAGCAGCAGAGGAGCTAGCGGGGGCAAAAACATTCAGTACTTC	CASSRGASGGKNIQYF
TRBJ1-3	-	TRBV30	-	TGTGCCTGGAGTGAGAGCCGGACCATATATTTT	CAWSESRTIYF
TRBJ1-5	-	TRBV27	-	TGTGCCAGCAGTGCCATGGACAGCCGCAATCAGCCCCAGCATTTT	CASSAMDSRNQPQHF
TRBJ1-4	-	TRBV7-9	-	TGTGCCAGCAGCTCGGCCAGTTGGGATGAAAAACTGTTTTTT	CASSSASWDEKLFF
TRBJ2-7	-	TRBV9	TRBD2	TGTGCCAGCAGCTCTAGCGGGGGGAGCTCCTACGAGCAGTACTTC	CASSSSGGSSYEQYF
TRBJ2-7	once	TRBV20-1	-	TGCAGTGCTAGTGCCTACGAGCAGTACTTC	CSASAYEQYF
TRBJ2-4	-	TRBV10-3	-	TGTGCCATCAGTGAGGAGGGCCTGAGTAAAAACATTCAGTACTTC	CAISEEGLSKNIQYF
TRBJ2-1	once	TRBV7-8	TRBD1	TGTGCCAGCAGCACCTTGACAGGGTTAAATGAGCAGTTCTTC	CASSTLTGLNEQFF
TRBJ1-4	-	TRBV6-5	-	TGTGCCAGCAGTTACTCGGGGGCAACTAATGAAAAACTGTTTTTT	CASSYSGATNEKLFF
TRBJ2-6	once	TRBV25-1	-	TGTGCCAGCAGTGAAATGGGGGAGTCCGGGGCCAACGTCCTGACTTTC	CASSEMGESGANVLTF
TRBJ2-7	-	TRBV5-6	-	TGTGCCAGCAGCTTGGCAGGGAGGAGCTCCTACGAGCAGTACTTC	CASSLAGRSSYEQYF
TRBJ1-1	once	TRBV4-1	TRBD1	TGCGCCAGCAGCCAAGACGAGGGGGCGAACACTGAAGCTTTCTTT	CASSQDEGANTEAFF
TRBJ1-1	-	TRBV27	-	TGTGCCAGCAGTTTATCTTCAGTGAACACTGAAGCTTTCTTT	CASSLSSVNTEAFF
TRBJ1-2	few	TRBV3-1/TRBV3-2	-	TGTGCCAGCAGCCACCGCTCTTGGGAGGATGGCTACACCTTC	CASSHRSWEDGYTF
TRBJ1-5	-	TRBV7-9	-	TGTGCCAGCAGTGCCCTGGGTAATAGCAATCAGCCCCAGCATTTT	CASSALGNSNQPQHF
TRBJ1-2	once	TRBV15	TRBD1	TGTGCCACCAGCAGAGGGGGACAGGGGACTACTAACTATGGCTACACCTTC	CATSRGGQGTTNYGYTF
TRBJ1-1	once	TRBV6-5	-	TGTGCCAGCAGTCAAACCGTGGGGAGCACTGAAGCTTTCTTT	CASSQTVGSTEAFF
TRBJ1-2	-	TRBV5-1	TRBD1	TGCGCCAGCAGCTTTTCGACAGGGGGCCTCGGCTACACCTTC	CASSFSTGGLGYTF
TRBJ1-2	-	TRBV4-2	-	TGTGCCAGCAGCCTTCATCTAAGAGACGGTTATGGCTACACCTTC	CASSLHLRDGYGYTF
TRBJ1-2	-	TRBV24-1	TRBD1	TGTGCCACCAGTGATACCCAGGGACAGGGGACAGACTACACCTTC	CATSDTQGQGTDYTF
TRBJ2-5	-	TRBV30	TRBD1	TGTGCCTGGAGTGTAGGGGGCAGGGGTGGGGAGACCCAGTACTTC	CAWSVGGRGGETQYF
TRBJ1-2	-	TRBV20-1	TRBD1	TGCAAAAAGGGGACAGGGGCTGGCTACACCTTC	CKKGTGAGYTF
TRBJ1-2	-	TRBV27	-	TGTGCCAGCAGTTTAAAAGCAAACTATGGCTACACCTTC	CASSLKANYGYTF
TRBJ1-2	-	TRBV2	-	TGTGCCAGCAATTTGCAGGGTTCTAACTATGGCTACACCTTC	CASNLQGSNYGYTF
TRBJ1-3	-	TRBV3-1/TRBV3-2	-	TGTGCCAGCAGCCAACGAATCCAGAGAACTGGAAACACCATATATTTT	CASSQRIQRTGNTIYF
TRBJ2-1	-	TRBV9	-	TGTGCCAGCAGCGTACAGGGGCGTAATGAGCAGTTCTTC	CASSVQGRNEQFF
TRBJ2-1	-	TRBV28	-	TGTGCCAGCAGTTCCCCGGGGGAGAGTTCCTACAATGAGCAGTTCTTC	CASSSPGESSYNEQFF
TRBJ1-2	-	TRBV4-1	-	TGCGCCAGCAGCCAGAGAATTCACCTGGGACGCTATGGCTACACCTTC	CASSQRIHLGRYGYTF
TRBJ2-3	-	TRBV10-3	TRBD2	TGTGCCATCAGGAGGACTAGCGCCACAGATACGCAGTATTTT	CAIRRTSATDTQYF
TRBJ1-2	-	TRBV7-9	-	TGTGCCAGCAGCTTTGGAAGAGATGGCTACACCTTC	CASSFGRDGYTF
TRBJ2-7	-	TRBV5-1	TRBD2	TGCGCCAGCAGCTTGGCCCGACTAGCGGGGCCAAACTACGAGCAGTACTTC	CASSLARLAGPNYEQYF
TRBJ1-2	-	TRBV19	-	TGTGCCTCCCGAACCCATGAGACAAGACGAAATGGCTACACCTTC	CASRTHETRRNGYTF
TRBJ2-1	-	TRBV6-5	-	TGTGCCAGCAGTTACTCGGGGGATGAGCAGTTCTTC	CASSYSGDEQFF